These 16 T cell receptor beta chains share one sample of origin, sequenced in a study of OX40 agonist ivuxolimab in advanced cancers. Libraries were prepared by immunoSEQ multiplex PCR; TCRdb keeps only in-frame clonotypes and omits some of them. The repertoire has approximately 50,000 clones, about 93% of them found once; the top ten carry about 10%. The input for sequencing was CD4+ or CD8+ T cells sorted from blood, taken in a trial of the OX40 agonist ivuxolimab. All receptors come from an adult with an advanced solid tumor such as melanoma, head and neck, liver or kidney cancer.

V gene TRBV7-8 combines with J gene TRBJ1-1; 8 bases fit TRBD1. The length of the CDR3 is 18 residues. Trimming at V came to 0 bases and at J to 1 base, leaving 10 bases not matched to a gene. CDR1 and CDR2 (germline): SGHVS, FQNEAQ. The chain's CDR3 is CASSLAGQGAFGNTEAFF. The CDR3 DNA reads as TGTGCCAGCAGCTTAGCGGGTCAGGGGGCATTTGGGAACACTGAAGCTTTCTTT.

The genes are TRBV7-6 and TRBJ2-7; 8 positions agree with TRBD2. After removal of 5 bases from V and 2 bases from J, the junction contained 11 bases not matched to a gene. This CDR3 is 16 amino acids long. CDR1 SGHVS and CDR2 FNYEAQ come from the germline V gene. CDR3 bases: TGTGCCAGCAGCCCCGAGGTGGGGACTAGTACCTACGAGCAGTACTTC. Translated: CASSPEVGTSTYEQYF. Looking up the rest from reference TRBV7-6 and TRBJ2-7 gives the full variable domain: GAGVSQSPRYKVTKRGQDVALRCDPISGHVSLYWYRQALGQGPEFLTYFNYEAQQDKSGLPNDRFSAERPEGSISTLTIQRTEQRDSAMYRCASSPEVGTSTYEQYFGPGTRLTVT.

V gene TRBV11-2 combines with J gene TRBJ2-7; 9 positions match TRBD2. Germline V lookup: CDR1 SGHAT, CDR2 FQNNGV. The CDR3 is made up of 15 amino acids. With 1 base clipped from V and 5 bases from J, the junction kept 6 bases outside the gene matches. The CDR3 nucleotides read TGTGCCAGCAGCTTAGCCGCGGGAGGGCCCGACGAGCAGTACTTC. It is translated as CASSLAAGGPDEQYF.

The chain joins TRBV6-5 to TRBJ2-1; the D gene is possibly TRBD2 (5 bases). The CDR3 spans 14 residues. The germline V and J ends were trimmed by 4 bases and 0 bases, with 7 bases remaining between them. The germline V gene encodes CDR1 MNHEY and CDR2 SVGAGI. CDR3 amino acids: CASSSAGSYNEQFF. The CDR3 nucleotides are TGTGCCAGCAGTTCCGCGGGCTCCTACAATGAGCAGTTCTTC.

The CDR3: CASSPGGDRGFRAGSYEQYF. The CDR3 DNA reads as TGTGCCAGCTCACCCGGTGGGGACAGGGGGTTTCGGGCCGGATCCTACGAGCAGTACTTC. The J gene is TRBJ2-7, the V gene TRBV18; 11 nucleotides match TRBD1. The CDR3 covers 20 residues. Looked up from germline, CDR1 is KGHSH and CDR2 is LQKENI. The V and J ends lost 3 bases and 1 base, in that order; junction bases with no gene match: 17. Variable domain in full (rest from reference TRBV18 and TRBJ2-7): NAGVMQNPRHLVRRRGQEARLRCSPMKGHSHVYWYRQLPEEGLKFMVYLQKENIIDESGMPKERFSAEFPKEGPSILRIQQVVRGDSAAYFCASSPGGDRGFRAGSYEQYFGPGTRLTVT.

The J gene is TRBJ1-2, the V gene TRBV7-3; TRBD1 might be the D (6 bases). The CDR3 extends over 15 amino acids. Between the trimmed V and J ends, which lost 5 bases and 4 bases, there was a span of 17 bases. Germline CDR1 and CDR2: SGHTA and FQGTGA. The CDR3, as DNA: TGTGCCAGCAGCCGGTCGGGGGCGCCTTCCTATGGCTACACCTTC. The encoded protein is CASSRSGAPSYGYTF.

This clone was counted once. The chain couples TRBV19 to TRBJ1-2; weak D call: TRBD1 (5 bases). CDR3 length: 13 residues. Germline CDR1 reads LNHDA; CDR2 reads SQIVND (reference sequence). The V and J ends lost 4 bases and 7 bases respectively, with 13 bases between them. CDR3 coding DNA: TGTGCCAGTAGTAACTCCAGGGCGCGTGGCTACACCTTC. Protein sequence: CASSNSRARGYTF.

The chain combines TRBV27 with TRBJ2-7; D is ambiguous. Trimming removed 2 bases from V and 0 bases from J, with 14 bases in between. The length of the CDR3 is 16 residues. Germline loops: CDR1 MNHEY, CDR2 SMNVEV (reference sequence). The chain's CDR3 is CASSLDPGLSSYEQYF. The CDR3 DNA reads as TGTGCCAGCAGTTTAGATCCGGGCCTTAGCTCCTACGAGCAGTACTTC.

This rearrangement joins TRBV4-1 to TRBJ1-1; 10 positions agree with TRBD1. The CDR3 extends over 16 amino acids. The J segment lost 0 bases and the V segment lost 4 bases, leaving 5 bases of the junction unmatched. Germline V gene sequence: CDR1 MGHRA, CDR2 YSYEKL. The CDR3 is CASSLRQGAMNTEAFF. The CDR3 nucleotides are TGCGCCAGCAGCCTACGACAGGGGGCAATGAACACTGAAGCTTTCTTT.

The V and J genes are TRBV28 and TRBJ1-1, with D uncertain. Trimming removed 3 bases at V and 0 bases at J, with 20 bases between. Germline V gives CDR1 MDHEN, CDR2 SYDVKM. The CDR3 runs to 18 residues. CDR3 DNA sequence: TGTGCCAGCAGTTTGTTATTCGGTAAAGGTACTATGAACACTGAAGCTTTCTTT. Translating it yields CASSLLFGKGTMNTEAFF.

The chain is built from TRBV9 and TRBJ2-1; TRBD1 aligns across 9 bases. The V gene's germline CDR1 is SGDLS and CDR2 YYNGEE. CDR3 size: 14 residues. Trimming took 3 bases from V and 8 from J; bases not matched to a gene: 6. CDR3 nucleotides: TGTGCCAGCAGCGGACAGGGGGGCTTGGATGAGCAGTTCTTC. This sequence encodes CASSGQGGLDEQFF.

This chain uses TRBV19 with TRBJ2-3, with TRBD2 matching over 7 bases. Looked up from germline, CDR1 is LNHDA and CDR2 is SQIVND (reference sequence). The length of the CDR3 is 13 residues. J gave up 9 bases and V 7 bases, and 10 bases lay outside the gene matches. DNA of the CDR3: TGTGCCAGTATCCGAGGCTTCGGGGGGACGCAGTATTTT. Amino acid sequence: CASIRGFGGTQYF.

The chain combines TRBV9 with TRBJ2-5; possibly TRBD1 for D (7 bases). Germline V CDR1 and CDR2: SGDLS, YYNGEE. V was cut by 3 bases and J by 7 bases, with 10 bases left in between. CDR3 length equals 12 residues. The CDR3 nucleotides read TGTGCCAGCAGCGGCCAGGGGGGGACCCAGTACTTC. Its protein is CASSGQGGTQYF.

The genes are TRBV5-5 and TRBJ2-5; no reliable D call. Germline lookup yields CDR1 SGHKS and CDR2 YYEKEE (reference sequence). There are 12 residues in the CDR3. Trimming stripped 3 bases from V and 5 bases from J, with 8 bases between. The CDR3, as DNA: TGTGCCAGCAGCTCGGACGAGGAGACCCAGTACTTC. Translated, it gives CASSSDEETQYF. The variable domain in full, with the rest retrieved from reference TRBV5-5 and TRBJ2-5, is DAGVTQSPTHLIKTRGQQVTLRCSPISGHKSVSWYQQVLGQGPQFIFQYYEKEERGRGNFPDRFSARQFPNYSSELNVNALLLGDSALYLCASSSDEETQYFGPGTRLLVL.

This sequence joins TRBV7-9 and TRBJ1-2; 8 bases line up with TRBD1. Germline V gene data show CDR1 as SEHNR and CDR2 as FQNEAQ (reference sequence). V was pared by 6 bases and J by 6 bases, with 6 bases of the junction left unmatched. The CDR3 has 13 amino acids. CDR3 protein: CASRSDRENGYTF. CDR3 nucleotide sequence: TGTGCCAGCAGATCGGACAGGGAGAATGGCTACACCTTC.

CDR3 amino acids: CASSPTGNDTGELFF. The CDR3 DNA is TGTGCCAGCAGTCCTACAGGGAACGACACCGGGGAGCTGTTTTTT. The chain joins TRBV6-4 to TRBJ2-2; possibly TRBD1 for D (6 bases). This CDR3 spans 15 amino acids. Trimming stripped 5 bases from V and 3 bases from J, with 13 bases between. Germline-derived CDR1 and CDR2 are MRHNA and SNTAGT.